These T cell receptor beta chains were read from a single sample in a study of shared clonotypes between healthy human individuals. Profiled with immunoSEQ multiplex PCR; TCRdb holds only in-frame clones, not every one. This sample has about 2 million clones, with about 95% found just once. Source material: naive CD8+ T cells sorted from blood. These receptors came from a man between 18 and 35 years old in good health. Both conserved end residues are trimmed from each CDR3.

v_call cdr3_aa
TRBV6-1 ASSARENYGYT
TRBV10-3 AITDRIGNTIY
TRBV11-2 ASSPRWETYNEQF
TRBV29-1 SGETSATGDEQF
TRBV28 ASSFRRGGEQY
TRBV10-3 AISEISRGSYEQY
TRBV28 ASSFDNTEAF
TRBV5-4 ASSLEDHYEQY
TRBV4-3 ASSQGRGRSLTDTQY
TRBV2 ASADWFQTEEVGSNEKLF
TRBV27 ASSPQVMNTEAF
TRBV7-2 ASSSLTGTEAF
TRBV9 ASSSPRDGYT
TRBV27 ASSLGTDTTQH
TRBV11-2 ASSLERRGLDEQY
TRBV28 ASSLGTVTYEQY
TRBV18 ASSPGPNEKLF
TRBV30 AWSRTGLGSPLH
TRBV27 ASMPGQGANYGYT
TRBV4-3 ASSRLEGTDTQY
TRBV2 ASSGTSVSGELF
TRBV6-5 ASSYGTDFNYGYT
TRBV27 ASSFGGTQHLEQF
TRBV13 ASSAGLASPLSYEQY
TRBV6-5 ASTFTRGGTEAF
TRBV6-5 ASSLRGQNTEAF
TRBV27 ASGEGDILDYEQY
TRBV5-6 ASSLRRGEKLF
TRBV13 ASSLESSRSGELF
TRBV5-4 ASSLWTGSDGYT
TRBV10-2 ASTLAGGTNEQF
TRBV5-8 ASSLGGATEAF
TRBV2 ASSWDKGFTNTEAF
TRBV6-6 ASSLGLAGGKEQF
TRBV28 ASSFRGAPGNTIY
TRBV10-1 ASSPAQDTQY
TRBV9 ASSVNPGLAGLDVNEQF
TRBV14 ASSDREITYNEQF
TRBV27 ASSPSAGAFSYEQY
TRBV9 ASSVGGLADSYEQY
TRBV6-6 ASSYSSGEQY
TRBV5-6 ASSVGLGNEKLF
TRBV25-1 ASRGGSANSPLH
TRBV5-1 ASSFPGQGNHGTGELF
TRBV6-5 ASSYTGEQY
TRBV28 ASSTSGDTQY
TRBV9 ASSVTGTGYSPLH
TRBV5-6 ASSLNRARGETQY
TRBV5-5 ASSALRVTYEQY
TRBV19 ASRVGQGASEQF
TRBV27 ASSIQGVGQPQH
TRBV7-8 ASSPGGDGAYNEQF
TRBV28 ASSFSGTGELF
TRBV13 ASSQHRTRAYEQY
TRBV4-1 ASSPRDKNTEAF
TRBV7-2 ASSFDGGAYEQY
TRBV6-5 ASSYTGAPNGYT
TRBV21-1 ASLHSPLH
TRBV5-1 ASSLYGGEQF